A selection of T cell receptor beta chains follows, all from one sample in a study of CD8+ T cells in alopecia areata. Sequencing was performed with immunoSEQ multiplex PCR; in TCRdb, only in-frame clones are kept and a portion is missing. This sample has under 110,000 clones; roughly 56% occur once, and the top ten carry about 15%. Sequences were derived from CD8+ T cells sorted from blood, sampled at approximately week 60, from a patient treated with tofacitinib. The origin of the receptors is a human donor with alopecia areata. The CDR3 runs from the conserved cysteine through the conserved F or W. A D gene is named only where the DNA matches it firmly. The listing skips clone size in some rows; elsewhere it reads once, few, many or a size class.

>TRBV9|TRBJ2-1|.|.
CASNTGNEQFF
TGTGCCAGCAACACAGGCAATGAGCAGTTCTTC
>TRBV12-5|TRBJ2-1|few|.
CASDLTQERMNNSGGEQFF
TGTGCTAGTGACCTAACCCAGGAACGGATGAATAACTCGGGGGGCGAGCAGTTCTTC
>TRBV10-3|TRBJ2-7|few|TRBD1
CAIRNLAGQGIYEQYF
TGTGCCATCAGGAATCTCGCTGGACAGGGAATTTACGAGCAGTACTTC
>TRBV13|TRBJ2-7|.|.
CASSGTAVGEQYF
TGTGCCAGCAGCGGAACCGCGGTGGGGGAGCAGTACTTC
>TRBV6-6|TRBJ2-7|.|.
CASSRDYEQYF
TGTGCCAGCAGTCGCGATTACGAGCAGTACTTC
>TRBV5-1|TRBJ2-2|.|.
CASSRVDTGELFF
TGCGCCAGCAGCCGGGTTGACACCGGGGAGCTGTTTTTT
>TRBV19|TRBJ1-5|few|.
CASKDRTGNQPQHF
TGTGCCAGTAAAGACAGGACCGGCAATCAGCCCCAGCATTTT
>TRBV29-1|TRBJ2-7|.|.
CSVARFLGLSYEQYF
TGCAGCGTCGCTCGTTTTTTGGGGCTCTCCTACGAGCAGTACTTC
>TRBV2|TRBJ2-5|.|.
CASSVDSLDLPTQYF
TGTGCCAGCAGTGTGGACTCCCTCGACCTGCCGACCCAGTACTTC
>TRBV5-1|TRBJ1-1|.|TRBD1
CASSDRVNTEAFF
TGCGCCAGCAGCGACAGGGTGAACACTGAAGCCTTCTTT
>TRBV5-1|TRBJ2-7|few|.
CASSPTGRRSYEQYF
TGCGCCAGCAGCCCCACGGGACGGAGATCTTACGAGCAGTACTTC
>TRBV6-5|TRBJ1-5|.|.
CASTPAREHQPQHF
TGTGCCAGCACCCCTGCGAGGGAACATCAGCCCCAGCATTTT
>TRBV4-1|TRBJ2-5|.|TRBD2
CASSQRPSGEETQYF
TGCGCCAGCAGCCAACGCCCTAGCGGCGAAGAGACCCAGTACTTC
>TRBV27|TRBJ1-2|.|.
CASSLSPGQRNYGYTF
TGTGCCAGCAGTTTATCTCCGGGACAACGAAACTATGGCTACACCTTC
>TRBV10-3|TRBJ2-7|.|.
CAISESGTYEQYF
TGTGCCATCAGTGAGTCCGGGACCTACGAGCAGTACTTC
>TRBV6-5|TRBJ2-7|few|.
CASSLNHEQYF
TGTGCCAGCAGTTTAAACCACGAGCAGTACTTC
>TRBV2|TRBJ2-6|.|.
CASIPFRGLSRSGANVLTF
TGTGCCAGCATCCCGTTTAGAGGTCTTTCCCGCTCTGGGGCCAACGTCCTGACTTTC
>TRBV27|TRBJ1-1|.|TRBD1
CASRLRGRGTEAFF
TGTGCCAGCAGACTCAGGGGGCGGGGGACTGAAGCTTTCTTT
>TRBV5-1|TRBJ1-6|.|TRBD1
CASSLAGTEYNSPLHF
TGCGCCAGCAGCTTGGCCGGGACAGAATATAATTCACCCCTCCACTTT
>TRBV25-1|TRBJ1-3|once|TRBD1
CASSGLRQGLAGNTIYF
TGTGCCAGCAGTGGGCTACGACAGGGTCTGGCTGGAAACACCATATATTTT
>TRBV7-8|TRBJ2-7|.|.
CASSPDNSYEQYF
TGTGCCAGCAGCCCCGACAACTCCTACGAGCAGTACTTC
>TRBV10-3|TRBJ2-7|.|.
CAISESPGKPYEQYF
TGTGCCATCAGTGAGTCTCCAGGGAAACCCTACGAGCAGTACTTC
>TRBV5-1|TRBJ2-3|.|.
CASSLWTGTDTQYF
TGCGCCAGCAGCTTATGGACAGGCACAGATACGCAGTATTTT
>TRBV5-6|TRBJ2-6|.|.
CASSYFSGANVLTF
TGTGCCAGCAGCTATTTTTCTGGGGCCAACGTCCTGACTTTC
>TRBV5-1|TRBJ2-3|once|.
CASSSDFQGYADTQYF
TGCGCCAGCAGCTCGGATTTTCAGGGCTACGCAGATACGCAGTATTTT
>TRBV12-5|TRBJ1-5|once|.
CASGFLRNQPQHF
TGTGCTAGTGGTTTTCTACGTAATCAGCCCCAGCATTTT
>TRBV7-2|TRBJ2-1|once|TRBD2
CASSSRTSGTYSEQFF
TGTGCCAGCAGCTCCCGGACTAGCGGGACCTATAGCGAGCAGTTCTTC
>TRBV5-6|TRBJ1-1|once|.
CASSPGGTEAFF
TGTGCCAGCAGTCCCGGGGGCACTGAAGCTTTCTTT
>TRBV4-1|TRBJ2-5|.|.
CASSRSVQETQYF
TGCGCCAGCAGCCGAAGTGTCCAAGAGACCCAGTACTTC
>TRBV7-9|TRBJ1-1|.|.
CASSLKWPRGNTEAFF
TGTGCCAGCAGCTTAAAATGGCCCCGGGGAAACACTGAAGCTTTCTTT
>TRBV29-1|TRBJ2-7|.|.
CSVEGEKTYEQYF
TGCAGCGTTGAAGGGGAAAAGACCTACGAGCAGTACTTC
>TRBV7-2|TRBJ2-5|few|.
CASSLTLALETQYF
TGTGCCAGCAGCTTAACGTTAGCCCTAGAGACCCAGTACTTC
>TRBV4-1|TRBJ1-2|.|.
CASSQDPHTPLYGYTF
TGCGCCAGCAGCCAAGATCCCCACACGCCGCTCTACGGCTACACCTTC
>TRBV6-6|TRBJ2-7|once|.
CASSQGGEQYF
TGTGCCAGCAGTCAGGGGGGGGAGCAGTACTTC
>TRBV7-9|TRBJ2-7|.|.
CASTRGGGGEQYF
TGTGCCAGCACCCGGGGAGGAGGTGGCGAGCAGTACTTC